A single sample gave rise to the 19 T cell receptor beta chains below, sequenced in a study of control samples from healthy donors and cancer patients. Sequencing used immunoSEQ multiplex PCR; TCRdb keeps in-frame clones, though not all of them. In the table there are 150,000 to 200,000 clones, around 91% of which are singletons. The specimen sequenced was blood. Source of these receptors: a young woman in good health.

This sequence joins TRBV19 and TRBJ2-6; D is unresolved. This CDR3 is 18 amino acids long. CDR1 and CDR2 (germline): LNHDA, SQIVND (reference sequence). V lost 3 bases and J lost 0, with 15 bases in between. The CDR3 is CASSMGSHASSGANVLTF. In nucleotides, the CDR3 is TGTGCCAGTAGTATGGGCTCACACGCCTCCTCTGGGGCCAACGTCCTGACTTTC.

CDR3 nucleotides: TGTGCCAGCAATCGGGACAGGGCCACCGGGGAGCTGTTTTTT. Amino acid sequence: CASNRDRATGELFF. The J gene is TRBJ2-2, the V gene TRBV6-5, with 9 bases fitting TRBD1. V shed 7 bases, J shed 4 bases, and the junction held 4 bases outside the gene matches. CDR1 is MNHEY, CDR2 SVGAGI, per germline. The CDR3 has 14 residues.

The chain employs TRBV7-3 and TRBJ1-2; D is uncertain. CDR1 and CDR2 from the germline V gene are SGHTA and FQGTGA. The CDR3 is made up of 11 amino acids. Trimming removed 0 bases at V and 8 bases at J, with 4 bases between. The CDR3 region is CASSLTGGYTF. The CDR3 nucleotides read TGTGCCAGCAGCTTAACGGGGGGCTACACCTTC.

The rearrangement joins TRBV19 to TRBJ2-7, with 11 bases lining up with TRBD2. The CDR3 extends over 14 amino acids. Germline V lookup: CDR1 LNHDA, CDR2 SQIVND (reference sequence). Trimming at V came to 4 bases and at J to 2 bases, leaving 1 base not matched to a gene. CDR3 nucleotides: TGTGCCAGTAGTAGACTAGCGGGGCCCTACGAGCAGTACTTC. Protein: CASSRLAGPYEQYF. The entire variable domain, with the rest obtained from reference TRBV19 and TRBJ2-7, is as follows: DGGITQSPKYLFRKEGQNVTLSCEQNLNHDAMYWYRQDPGQGLRLIYYSQIVNDFQKGDIAEGYSVSREKKESFPLTVTSAQKNPTAFYLCASSRLAGPYEQYFGPGTRLTVT.

This chain joins TRBV18 and TRBJ1-5; D is uncertain. The CDR3 sequence is 14 residues long. Trimming left V 2 bases short and J 1 base short, with 6 bases between. Germline V gene sequence: CDR1 KGHSH, CDR2 LQKENI. The CDR3 is CASSPIESNQPQHF. The CDR3 region has the DNA TGTGCCAGCTCACCAATAGAAAGCAATCAGCCCCAGCATTTT.

The rearrangement links TRBV14 to TRBJ1-6, with D possibly being TRBD1 (6 bases). V gave up 5 bases and J gave up 7 bases, with 9 bases separating them. The CDR3 contains 13 residues. The germline V gene encodes CDR1 SGHDN and CDR2 FVKESK. CDR3 region: CASSWDKNSPLHF. As DNA, the CDR3 is TGTGCCAGCAGCTGGGACAAGAATTCACCCCTCCACTTT.

Concerning this clone: The sample carries other DNA sequences with the same CDR3. For the CDR3, the DNA is TGTGCCAGCAGCTTGGGTGCAACTAATGAAAAACTGTTTTTT. Protein product: CASSLGATNEKLFF. The chain joins TRBV7-6 to TRBJ1-4; D gene unclear. Germline V gene sequence: CDR1 SGHVS, CDR2 FNYEAQ. This CDR3 comprises 14 residues. The V gene lost 3 bases and the J gene lost 0 bases, with 5 bases spanning the gap.

The CDR3 sequence is CASSLRQGLEQYF. CDR3 bases: TGTGCCAGCAGTTTAAGGCAGGGCCTAGAGCAGTACTTC. The chain links TRBV12-3 or TRBV12-4 to TRBJ2-7; tentative D call: TRBD1 (5 bases). The CDR3 runs 13 residues. V lost 2 bases, J lost 7 bases, and 12 bases lay in between.

This chain links TRBV19 with TRBJ1-3, with unresolved D. Per germline, CDR1 LNHDA and CDR2 SQIVND (reference sequence). V shed 0 bases and J shed 0 bases, with 9 bases lying between them. The length of the CDR3 is 16 residues. CDR3 protein: CASSIEQRLSGNTIYF. For the CDR3, the DNA is TGTGCCAGTAGTATAGAACAGCGACTCTCTGGAAACACCATATATTTT.

The genes are TRBV9 and TRBJ1-5, with 7 bases lining up with TRBD1. Germline V lookup: CDR1 SGDLS, CDR2 YYNGEE. The CDR3 has 14 amino acids. The V gene end was trimmed by 3 bases and the J gene end by 1 base; junction bases not matched to a gene: 1. DNA of the CDR3: TGTGCCAGCAGCGGACAGGGAAGCAATCAGCCCCAGCATTTT. As protein: CASSGQGSNQPQHF.

This rearrangement joins TRBV6-6 to TRBJ2-7; no reliable D call. The CDR3 contains 15 residues. Looked up from germline, CDR1 is MNHNY and CDR2 is SVGAGI (reference sequence). V was trimmed by 4 bases and J by 0 bases, leaving 13 bases between them. The CDR3 region is CASSFGRLSSYEQYF. CDR3 nucleotide sequence: TGTGCCAGCAGTTTTGGTAGGCTAAGCTCCTACGAGCAGTACTTC.

The DNA of the CDR3 is TGCGCCAGCAGCTTTACCACAAACTCTGGGGCCAACGTCCTGACTTTC. Translation: CASSFTTNSGANVLTF. The chain combines TRBV5-1 with TRBJ2-6, with unresolved D. Germline-derived CDR1 and CDR2 are SGHRS and YFSETQ. V dropped 2 bases and J dropped 0 bases, with 9 bases sitting between them. This CDR3 has 16 residues. Full variable domain (remainder filled in from reference TRBV5-1 and TRBJ2-6): KAGVTQTPRYLIKTRGQQVTLSCSPISGHRSVSWYQQTPGQGLQFLFEYFSETQRNKGNFPGRFSGRQFSNSRSEMNVSTLELGDSALYLCASSFTTNSGANVLTFGAGSRLTVL.

The chain employs TRBV27 and TRBJ2-7, with 8 bases that match TRBD2. With 2 bases clipped from V and 0 bases from J, the junction kept 3 bases outside the gene matches. The CDR3 runs 15 residues. Germline loops: CDR1 MNHEY, CDR2 SMNVEV (reference sequence). The CDR3 region is CASSLERGPSYEQYF. As DNA, the CDR3 is TGTGCCAGCAGTTTAGAGCGGGGGCCCTCCTACGAGCAGTACTTC.

The sample holds one count of this clone. The chain recombines TRBV27 with TRBJ1-6; D uncertain. CDR3 length: 12 amino acids. V lost 8 bases to trimming and J lost 0 bases, with 2 bases between them. Germline loops: CDR1 MNHEY, CDR2 SMNVEV (reference sequence). In nucleotides, the CDR3 is TGTGCCAGCGGCTCCTATAATTCACCCCTCCACTTT. Its protein product is CASGSYNSPLHF.

This rearrangement joins TRBV7-3 to TRBJ2-3; 8 bases agree with TRBD1. Trimming removed 5 bases from V and 4 bases from J; junction bases left unmatched: 5. The germline CDR1 and CDR2 sequences are SGHTA and FQGTGA. The CDR3 covers 14 residues. CDR3 in amino acids: CASSPDRGADTQYF. CDR3 DNA: TGTGCCAGCAGCCCTGACAGGGGCGCAGATACGCAGTATTTT.

The CDR3: CAWSAGNSNQPQHF. The CDR3 DNA reads as TGTGCCTGGAGTGCGGGGAATAGCAATCAGCCCCAGCATTTT. This sequence joins TRBV30 and TRBJ1-5, with D unresolved. CDR1 and CDR2 (germline): GTSNPN, SVGIG (reference sequence). This CDR3 spans 14 amino acids. V lost 1 base, J lost 0 bases, and 7 bases lay in between.

Notes on this clone: The sample has other DNA sequences that encode this CDR3 too. The CDR3 region is CASSLGFNEKLFF. CDR3 nucleotide sequence: TGTGCCAGCAGCTTAGGATTTAATGAAAAACTGTTTTTT. The chain combines TRBV7-7 with TRBJ1-4; D is undetermined. The ends were cut back, 1 base at V and 4 bases at J, with 4 bases in the middle. In germline, CDR1 is SSHAT, CDR2 FNYEAQ (reference sequence). The CDR3 is 13 residues long.

This chain links TRBV6-5 with TRBJ2-2; TRBD2 aligns across 8 bases. This CDR3 spans 15 amino acids. Looked up from germline, CDR1 is MNHEY and CDR2 is SVGAGI. With V trimmed by 2 bases and J by 4 bases, 3 bases remained unmatched. CDR3 in DNA: TGTGCCAGCAGTTACCAGCGGGAGAGCACCGGGGAGCTGTTTTTT. This codes for CASSYQRESTGELFF.

CDR3 DNA: TGTGCCAGCAGTGACCCCGGGACAGGGGGCTTGGCTAATGAAAAACTGTTTTTT. This codes for CASSDPGTGGLANEKLFF. The chain carries TRBV6-1 and TRBJ1-4; 12 bases are shared with TRBD1. This CDR3 spans 18 amino acids. Germline values: CDR1 MNHNS, CDR2 SASEGT. The J segment lost 3 bases and the V segment lost 3 bases, leaving 8 bases of the junction unmatched.